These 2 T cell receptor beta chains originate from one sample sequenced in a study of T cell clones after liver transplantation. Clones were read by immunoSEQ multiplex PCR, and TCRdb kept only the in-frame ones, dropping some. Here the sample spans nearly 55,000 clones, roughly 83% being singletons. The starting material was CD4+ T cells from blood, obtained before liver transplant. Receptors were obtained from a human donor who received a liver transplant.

The CDR3 region is CASSTQTAMREKLFF. The DNA for the CDR3 is TGTGCCAGCAGCACGCAGACGGCTATGAGAGAAAAACTGTTTTTT. The chain is built from TRBV7-9 and TRBJ1-4; no reliable D call. V was cut by 5 bases and J by 8 bases, with 18 bases left in between. Germline V CDR1 and CDR2: SEHNR, FQNEAQ (reference sequence). The CDR3 covers 15 residues.

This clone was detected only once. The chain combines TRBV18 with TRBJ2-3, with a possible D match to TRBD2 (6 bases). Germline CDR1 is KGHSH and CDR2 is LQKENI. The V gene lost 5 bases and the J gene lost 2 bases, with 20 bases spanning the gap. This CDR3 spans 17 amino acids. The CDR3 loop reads CASSFVPGVRDTDTQYF. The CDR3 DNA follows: TGTGCCAGCTCATTCGTTCCGGGAGTCCGGGACACAGATACGCAGTATTTT.